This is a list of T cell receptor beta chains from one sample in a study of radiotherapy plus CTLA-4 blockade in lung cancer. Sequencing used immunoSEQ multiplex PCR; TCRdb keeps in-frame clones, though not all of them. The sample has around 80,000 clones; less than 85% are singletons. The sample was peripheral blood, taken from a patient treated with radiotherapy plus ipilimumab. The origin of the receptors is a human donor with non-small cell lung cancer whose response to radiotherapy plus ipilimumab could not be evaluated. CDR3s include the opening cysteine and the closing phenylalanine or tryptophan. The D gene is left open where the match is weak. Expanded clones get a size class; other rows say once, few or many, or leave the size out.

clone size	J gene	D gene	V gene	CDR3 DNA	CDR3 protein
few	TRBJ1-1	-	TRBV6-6	TGTGCCAGCAGTTACGATCGGGGATGGAACACTGAAGCTTTCTTT	CASSYDRGWNTEAFF
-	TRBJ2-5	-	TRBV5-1	TGCGCCAGCAGCTTGGAACTAGGGCTTCGAGAGACCCAGTACTTC	CASSLELGLRETQYF
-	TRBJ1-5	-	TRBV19	TGTGCCAGTAGTAGGCAGAACAATCAGCCCCAGCATTTT	CASSRQNNQPQHF
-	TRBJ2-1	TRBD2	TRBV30	TGTGCCTGGGGACTAGCGGGAGCGGGTGAGCAGTTCTTC	CAWGLAGAGEQFF
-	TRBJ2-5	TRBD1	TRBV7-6	TGTGCCAGCAGCCCCACGACAGGGGGGGCCCAGTACTTC	CASSPTTGGAQYF
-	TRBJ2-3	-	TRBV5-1	TGCGCCAGCAGCTTAGGACTCGAGTGGGATACGCAGTATTTT	CASSLGLEWDTQYF
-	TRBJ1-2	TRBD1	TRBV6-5	TGTGCCACCCACCCGACAGGGTCGAGTGGCTACACCTTC	CATHPTGSSGYTF
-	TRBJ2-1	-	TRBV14	TGTGCCAGCAGCCCTATATGGACTCTGCGATCCTACAATGAGCAGTTCTTC	CASSPIWTLRSYNEQFF
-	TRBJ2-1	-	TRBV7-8	TGTGCCAGCAGCTTGGGCCCTTTCGATGAGCAGTTCTTC	CASSLGPFDEQFF
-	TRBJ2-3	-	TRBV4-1	TGCGCCAGCAGCCAAGTGAGAGATACGCAGTATTTT	CASSQVRDTQYF
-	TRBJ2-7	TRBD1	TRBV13	TGTACCAGCAGCCCCCGACAGGGGGCATCTTACGAGCAGTACTTC	CTSSPRQGASYEQYF
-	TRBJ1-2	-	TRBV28	TGTGCCAGCAGTCCGTCGATAGACTATGGCTACACCTTC	CASSPSIDYGYTF
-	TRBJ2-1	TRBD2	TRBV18	TGTGCCAGCTCACGGGAGGGGATTACAAACACAGTCAATGAGCAGTTCTTC	CASSREGITNTVNEQFF
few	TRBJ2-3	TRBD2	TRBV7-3	TGTGCCAGCAGCTTAGTATCGGGGGGGGCCAATACGCAGTATTTT	CASSLVSGGANTQYF
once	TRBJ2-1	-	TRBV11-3	TGTGCCAGCAGCTTTCACCCCCAGACTGACAATGAGCAGTTCTTC	CASSFHPQTDNEQFF
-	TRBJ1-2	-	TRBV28	TGTGCCAGCAGTTCCCTCGGGGAGGGGGGTGGCTACACCTTC	CASSSLGEGGGYTF
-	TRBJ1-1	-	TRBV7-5	TGTGTCAGAAGATTAGGTACCCCGCTTAGGAACACTGAAGCTTTCTTT	CVRRLGTPLRNTEAFF
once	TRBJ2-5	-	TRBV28	TGTGCCAGCAGTTTATGGGCTCTCGCCGCCCGCGGGGCCGAGAGAGAGACCCAGTACTTC	CASSLWALAARGAERETQYF
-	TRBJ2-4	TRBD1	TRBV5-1	TGCGCCAGCAGCTTGGAGGGGGCGTCCGGAAACATTCAGTACTTC	CASSLEGASGNIQYF
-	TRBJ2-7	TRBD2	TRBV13	TGTGCCAGCAGCTTCAGACTAGCGGGAGGCTCCTACGAGCAGTACTTC	CASSFRLAGGSYEQYF
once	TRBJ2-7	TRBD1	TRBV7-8	TGTGCCAGCAGGCGGACAGGGGACTACGAGCAGTACTTC	CASRRTGDYEQYF
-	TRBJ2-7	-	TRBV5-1	TGCGCCAGCAGCTTGGATCAGGGTCACGAGCAGTACTTC	CASSLDQGHEQYF
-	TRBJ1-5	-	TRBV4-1	TGCGCCAGCAGCCAAGATATTGGGGCTGCTATTCCCAATCAGCCCCAGCATTTT	CASSQDIGAAIPNQPQHF
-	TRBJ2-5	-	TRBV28	TGTGCCAGCAGGCGACAACAAGAGACCCAGTACTTC	CASRRQQETQYF
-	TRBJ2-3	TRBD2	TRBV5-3	TGTGCCAGAAGCTTGAGAGGTTCGCGGGGGGTAAGCACAGATACGCAGTATTTT	CARSLRGSRGVSTDTQYF
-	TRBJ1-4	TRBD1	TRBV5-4	TGTGCCAGCAGCTTCCTTACCGGGACAGGGAATGAAAAACTGTTTTTT	CASSFLTGTGNEKLFF
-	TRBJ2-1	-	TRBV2	TGTGCCATATCCCTGAGCTCCTACAATGAGCAGTTCTTC	CAISLSSYNEQFF
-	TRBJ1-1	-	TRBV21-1	TGTGCCAGCAGCAGGGACATTACGAGCAAGAACACTGAAGCTTTCTTT	CASSRDITSKNTEAFF
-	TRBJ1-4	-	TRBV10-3	TGTGCCATCAGTGCTCGGGGGGGGGAGGAAAAACTGTTTTTT	CAISARGGEEKLFF
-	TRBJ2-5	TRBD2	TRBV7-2	TGTGCCAGCAGCGGCGGACTAGCTGGGACCCAGTACTTC	CASSGGLAGTQYF
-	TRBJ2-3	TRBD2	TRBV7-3	TGTGCCAGCAGCTCAGGACTAGCGGCAGATACGCAGTATTTT	CASSSGLAADTQYF
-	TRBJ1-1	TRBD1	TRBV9	TGTGCCAGCAGGCCCAGGGAGCACTCGGGGGACAGGGGGCGCTTAGATAAATTGAACACTGAAGCTTTCTTT	CASRPREHSGDRGRLDKLNTEAFF
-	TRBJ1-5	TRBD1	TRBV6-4	TGTGCCACCATTCCTCCCGGGACAGGGGTCAATCAGCCCCAGCATTTT	CATIPPGTGVNQPQHF
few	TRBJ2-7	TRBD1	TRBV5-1	TGCGCCAGCAGCCCCGGGACAGTCTACGAGCAGTACTTC	CASSPGTVYEQYF
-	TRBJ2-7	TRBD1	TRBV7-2	TGTGCCAGCAGCCGACAGGGCGCTACCCCCTACGAGCAGTACTTC	CASSRQGATPYEQYF
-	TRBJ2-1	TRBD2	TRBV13	TGTGCCAGCAGCTTAGCCGGGGGGGGTTTTTATTCGTCCTACAATGAGCAGTTCTTC	CASSLAGGGFYSSYNEQFF
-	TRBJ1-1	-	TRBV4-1	TGCGCCAGCAGCCAAGGGACACGGCCTGAAGCTTTCTTT	CASSQGTRPEAFF
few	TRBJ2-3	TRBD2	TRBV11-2	TGTGCCAGCAGCTTAGGGACTAGCGGGAGCGTCTCAGATACGCAGTATTTT	CASSLGTSGSVSDTQYF
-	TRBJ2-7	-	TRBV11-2	TGTGCCAGCAGCTTATCCCTGCGCGAGCAGTACTTC	CASSLSLREQYF
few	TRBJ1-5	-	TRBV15	TGTGCCACCAGCAGAGCTCTGGACAGAGTAGGTCAGCCCCAGCATTTT	CATSRALDRVGQPQHF